This T cell receptor beta chain was found in a study of PD-L1 blockade in urothelial cancer (dated by TCRdb to about 2017). General notes on the study: Therapy was started at some point between 2013 and 2015 for all patients, and atezolizumab 1,200 mg was administered intravenously every 3 weeks. About nine tenths of the roughly 29 patients were identified as males with urothelial cancer of bladder origin, and a prior smoking history was reported by 18 of 29 patients. Patients had an ECOG performance status of 0 or 1 and had received between 0 and 3 prior chemotherapy regimens. Blood samples were analyzed at 3 weeks after treatment start (second dose) and at 6 weeks after treatment start. A median of around 150,000 T cells and some 90,000 unique TCRs was obtained from blood samples, and a median clonality of approximately 0.08 was observed. The study, an exploratory multi-omic analysis, examined somatic, immune and clinical correlates of response to PD-L1 blockade with atezolizumab in urothelial cancer. Pretreatment tumor samples, along with matched peripheral blood collected serially before and after atezolizumab treatment, underwent TCR sequencing. Durable clinical benefit meant progression-free survival longer than 6 months, and TCR features were also tested against progression-free and overall survival. Whole exome sequencing and RNA sequencing of pretreatment tumors were performed alongside TCR sequencing in the same patients. Roughly 10 patients achieved durable clinical benefit and 20 did not. Pretreatment blood TCR-seq was available for nearly 30 patients, at least one posttreatment blood collection was obtained for around 25 patients, and tumor TCR-seq was available for around 25 patients. The full study reports these points: Because the sample size was small (n of about 29) and many exploratory analyses were performed, the results are intended to be hypothesis-generating. Patients with durable benefit showed greater expansion of tumor-associated TCR clones in peripheral blood 3 weeks after starting treatment (n ≈ 20, p = 0.022). Improved progression-free and overall survival was associated with having pretreatment peripheral blood TCR clonality below the median.

Synthetic TCR analog templates were spiked into each PCR to estimate absolute template abundance from read counts. TCRbeta CDR3 regions were amplified from genomic DNA with bias-controlled V and J gene primers using the immunoSEQ assay. Sequencing of rearranged TCRbeta segments was done at approximately 20X coverage. Per the authors' processing: Clustering was used to correct sequencing errors, and CDR3s were annotated against IMGT to assign V, D and J genes. Downstream analyses used only productive TCRbeta rearrangements and left out out-of-frame or stop-codon sequences. Clonality was calculated as one minus the Shannon entropy normalized by the log of the number of unique productive sequences. Fisher's exact test with Benjamini-Hochberg correction, using a cutoff of adjusted p below 0.01, was how clones that differed between time points or between blood and tumor were identified. TCRdb stores this immuneACCESS table with in-frame sequences only. Part of the clones is absent; in the studies checked, under half of the shortfall reflects unresolved V genes, and no reason is known for the rest. V and J calls and clone size are copied from that table; D and trimming were computed from the DNA. This sample has some 120,000 clones in its table, and about 89% of those were observed once. The ten most abundant clones make up approximately 1.7% of the sample.

Sample time point, as interpreted from the label and publication: peripheral blood 6 weeks after treatment start. The cohort comprised roughly 30 patients with locally advanced or metastatic urothelial carcinoma treated at Memorial Sloan Kettering on a trial protocol. Peripheral blood mononuclear cells were collected pretreatment and during treatment, with between 1 and 8 total time points per patient. The Qiagen DNeasy Blood extraction kit was used to purify genomic DNA from total PBMCs and tumor samples. PBMCs were collected pretreatment and during treatment, and were isolated and stored as previously described. Points on this clone: Its cognate antigen has yet to be identified. No clone much larger than this one lies a single base away; base qualities are absent.

Per the germline V gene, SGHTA is the CDR1 and FQGTGA is the CDR2. The CDR3 has 19 amino acids, counting the end cysteine and phenylalanine. The DNA shown is the 57-base CDR3, in frame from base 1. V was cut back by 5 bases and J by 5 bases, leaving a gap of 28 bases between them. The chain is made from TRBV7-3 and TRBJ2-1; TRBD2 might be the D gene, on 6 matching bases. The material was PBMCs, obtained around atezolizumab (anti-PD-L1) treatment. The TCR was taken from a man aged 60 to 75 with urothelial cancer. The CDR3: CASSDRPGTRRFGDNEQFF. The DNA reads TGTGCCAGCAGCGATCGACCCGGGACTCGCCGATTCGGAGACAATGAGCAGTTCTTC.